The 11 T cell receptor beta chains reported below all come from one sample, sequenced in a study of shared clonotypes between healthy human individuals. Here immunoSEQ multiplex PCR was the method, and the copy in TCRdb shows in-frame clones only, minus some. The sample lists about 2.3 million clones; under 95% were seen once. Sequenced sample: naive CD4+ T cells from PBMCs. Subset noted: CD45RA+ positively selected. Receptor source: a man aged 18 to 30 in good health. Some clones in this sample may be carry-over from other donors' samples.

V is TRBV18 and J is TRBJ2-3, with 7 bases fitting TRBD1. Germline-derived CDR1 and CDR2 are KGHSH and LQKENI. J gave up 6 bases and V 3 bases, and 9 bases lay outside the gene matches. CDR3 length: 15 amino acids. CDR3 sequence (DNA): TGTGCCAGCTCACCTGCGACAGGGTATGTGGATACGCAGTATTTT. It yields the protein CASSPATGYVDTQYF. The variable domain in full, with the rest retrieved from reference TRBV18 and TRBJ2-3, is NAGVMQNPRHLVRRRGQEARLRCSPMKGHSHVYWYRQLPEEGLKFMVYLQKENIIDESGMPKERFSAEFPKEGPSILRIQQVVRGDSAAYFCASSPATGYVDTQYFGPGTRLTVL.

This chain uses TRBV7-2 with TRBJ2-3; either TRBD1 or TRBD2 may supply D (5 bases each). CDR1 and CDR2 (germline): SGHTA, FQGNSA. Between the trimmed V and J ends, which lost 5 bases and 10 bases, there was a span of 19 bases. The CDR3 has 14 amino acids. The CDR3 DNA reads TGTGCCAGCAGCCATGATCCTTGGGACGATCCGCAGTATTTT. Its protein product is CASSHDPWDDPQYF.

J is TRBJ1-2 and V is TRBV28; D gene unclear. V shed 5 bases and J shed 7 bases, with 8 bases lying between them. The CDR3 is 11 amino acids. Germline V gene sequence: CDR1 MDHEN, CDR2 SYDVKM. The CDR3 DNA reads as TGTGCCAGCAGTACCTCGGTTGGCTACACCTTC. It encodes CASSTSVGYTF.

The V call is TRBV27, the J call TRBJ2-5; 8 bases align to TRBD2. Losses at the gene ends were 3 bases for V and 5 bases for J; bases not matched to a gene: 11. The germline CDR1 and CDR2 sequences are MNHEY and SMNVEV (reference sequence). The CDR3 covers 16 residues. CDR3 sequence: CASSLMGAGVMETQYF. DNA of the CDR3: TGTGCCAGCAGTTTGATGGGAGCGGGAGTGATGGAGACCCAGTACTTC.

This sequence joins TRBV27 and TRBJ1-1; 8 nucleotides match TRBD1. In germline, CDR1 is MNHEY, CDR2 SMNVEV (reference sequence). The CDR3 sequence is 18 residues long. With 4 bases clipped from V and 4 bases from J, the junction kept 17 bases outside the gene matches. The CDR3 loop reads CASSSESRGRLSATEAFF. The DNA of the CDR3 is TGTGCCAGCAGTTCCGAATCCAGGGGGCGTCTGTCTGCCACTGAAGCTTTCTTT.

The chain couples TRBV10-3 to TRBJ1-4, with unresolved D. Trimming removed 8 bases at V and 0 bases at J, with 10 bases between. The CDR3 has 14 residues. Germline V lookup: CDR1 ENHRY, CDR2 SYGVKD. CDR3 region: CAIGPHATNEKLFF. The CDR3 DNA follows: TGTGCCATCGGACCGCACGCAACTAATGAAAAACTGTTTTTT.

The chain uses TRBV29-1 and TRBJ2-1; 10 positions match TRBD2. The CDR3 loop spans 19 amino acids. V was pared by 5 bases and J by 0 bases, with 16 bases of the junction left unmatched. Germline values: CDR1 SQVTM, CDR2 ANQGSEA. The CDR3 loop is CSVRRGLAPRQSSYNEQFF. The CDR3 coding sequence is TGCAGCGTTCGTCGGGGACTAGCGCCTCGACAAAGCTCCTACAATGAGCAGTTCTTC.

This chain links TRBV12-2 with TRBJ1-1. TRBV12-2 is labeled a pseudogene. The CDR3 sequence is 13 residues long. Here the CDR3 reads CASRFSANTEAFF. The CDR3 DNA reads TGTGCAAGTCGCTTCTCGGCGAACACTGAAGCTTTCTTT.

This clone was found once. The chain has TRBV28 and TRBJ2-4, with 10 bases matching TRBD2. Germline CDR1 is MDHEN and CDR2 is SYDVKM. This CDR3 has 14 residues. With 3 bases clipped from V and 9 bases from J, the junction kept 5 bases outside the gene matches. The CDR3 protein is CASSFGTSAIIQYF. The CDR3 DNA is TGTGCCAGCAGTTTCGGGACTAGCGCAATCATTCAGTACTTC.

The chain combines TRBV5-1 with TRBJ2-1; no firm D call. Per germline, CDR1 SGHRS and CDR2 YFSETQ. Trimming pared 0 bases from V and 4 bases from J, leaving 8 bases between. CDR3 size: 14 residues. CDR3 sequence reads: CASSLAFIYNEQFF. The CDR3 region has the DNA TGCGCCAGCAGCTTGGCTTTCATTTACAATGAGCAGTTCTTC.

Concerning this clone: Different DNA sequences within this sample yield the same CDR3. The chain carries TRBV5-4 and TRBJ2-5; 8 bases are shared with TRBD1. The trim removed 3 bases at V and 2 bases at J, leaving 3 bases unmatched. CDR1 is SGHNT and CDR2 is YYREEE in the germline V gene (reference sequence). This CDR3 is built from 14 residues. The CDR3 sequence: CASSSGQGQETQYF. The DNA of the CDR3 is TGTGCCAGCAGCTCCGGACAGGGACAAGAGACCCAGTACTTC.